The 9 T cell receptor beta chains below all came from one sample that was sequenced in a study of beta chain features in type 1 diabetes. The whole isolated RNA underwent reverse transcription, so sequencing captured expressed TCRB transcripts. The assay was immunoSEQ multiplex PCR, and TCRdb's table has in-frame clones only and misses some. The data contain 200,000 to 250,000 clones, around 68% of them singletons. Sequencing was carried out using naive CD4+ T cells from blood. The receptor source for this set is a man in his thirties or forties in good health.

This chain connects TRBV19 to TRBJ1-6, with a possible D match to TRBD1 (5 bases). V was shortened by 5 bases and J by 10 bases, with 12 bases between the two germline ends. Germline assignment: CDR1 LNHDA and CDR2 SQIVND (reference sequence). This CDR3 comprises 13 residues. In DNA, the CDR3 is TGTGCCAGTAGTCCGGGGGTACGATCACCCCTCCACTTT. Protein product: CASSPGVRSPLHF.

The table lists this clone with a few counts. The chain couples TRBV30 to TRBJ2-7; D gene uncertain. The CDR3 covers 13 residues. V was cut by 2 bases and J by 2 bases, with 10 bases left in between. CDR1 is GTSNPN and CDR2 is SVGIG in the germline V gene (reference sequence). Written as DNA, the CDR3 is TGTGCCTGGAGTCCAGCAACCCCCTACGAGCAGTACTTC. This sequence encodes CAWSPATPYEQYF.

On this clone itself: Different DNA sequences within this sample yield the same CDR3. The chain has TRBV30 and TRBJ1-2; the D gene is possibly TRBD1 (5 bases). With 1 base removed from V and 8 bases from J, the gap between germline ends came to 8 bases. In germline, CDR1 is GTSNPN, CDR2 SVGIG (reference sequence). This CDR3 is built from 11 residues. The CDR3, as DNA: TGTGCCTGGAGTGAGGGGTACGGCTACACCTTC. Translated, it gives CAWSEGYGYTF.

Worth noting for this clone: The junction and the germline gene differ at one end; a read error may be behind it. The chain couples TRBV27 to TRBJ2-3, with TRBD2 identical over 7 bases. The germline V gene has CDR1 MNHEY and CDR2 SMNVEV (reference sequence). CDR3 length: 15 residues. The CDR3 spells CASSLAGVRTNTQYF. CDR3 bases: TGTGCCAGCAGTTTAGCGGGAGTCCGCACAAATACGCAGTATTTT.

This chain links TRBV5-1 with TRBJ1-1; D unclear. CDR1 is SGHRS and CDR2 is YFSETQ in the germline V gene. This CDR3 has 16 amino acids. With 0 bases removed from V and 3 bases from J, the gap between germline ends came to 15 bases. CDR3 in amino acids: CASSLGRGNLDTEAFF. For the CDR3, the DNA is TGCGCCAGCAGCTTGGGGCGGGGAAATTTGGACACTGAAGCTTTCTTT.

In its sample, this clone was seen a few times. The sample holds other DNA sequences that translate to the same CDR3. The CDR3 DNA reads as TGTGCCTGGAGTGTTGGCACAGATACGCAGTATTTT. Its protein is CAWSVGTDTQYF. The genes are TRBV30 and TRBJ2-3; D is undetermined. Germline V gene data show CDR1 as GTSNPN and CDR2 as SVGIG (reference sequence). V gave up 0 bases and J gave up 1 base, with 2 bases separating them. The CDR3 covers 12 residues.

This chain connects TRBV30 to TRBJ1-5; 12 bases fit TRBD1. Germline assignment: CDR1 GTSNPN and CDR2 SVGIG (reference sequence). V trimming: 5 bases; J trimming: 6 bases; junction bases outside the gene matches: 2. There are 13 residues in the CDR3. Here the CDR3 DNA reads TGTGCCTGGGGGACAGGGGGCGGTCAGCCCCAGCATTTT. It is translated as CAWGTGGGQPQHF.

The chain links TRBV6-5 to TRBJ1-5, with D uncertain. CDR3 length equals 14 residues. V was cut by 5 bases and J by 2 bases, with 10 bases left in between. Germline CDR1 is MNHEY and CDR2 is SVGAGI. CDR3 DNA: TGTGCCAGCAGTCGAGGTGAAGGCAATCAGCCCCAGCATTTT. Its translation: CASSRGEGNQPQHF.

Points on this clone: This sample includes further DNA sequences coding for the same CDR3. This chain connects TRBV29-1 to TRBJ2-2; D is unresolved. CDR1 is SQVTM and CDR2 is ANQGSEA in the germline V gene. The CDR3 extends over 12 amino acids. Trimming cost V 4 bases and J 2 bases, with 5 bases left between them. The CDR3 DNA sequence: TGCAGCGTTGGTGAAAACACCGGGGAGCTGTTTTTT. This sequence encodes CSVGENTGELFF.